The 18 T cell receptor beta chains in this list originate from one sample, sequenced in a study of blood T cell repertoires in COVID-19. The data were produced by immunoSEQ multiplex PCR, yet TCRdb's version contains in-frame clones alone and is incomplete. In the table there are under 350,000 clones, approximately 90% of which are singletons. Sequenced material: peripheral blood. The source is a man aged 35 to 55 with acute or convalescent COVID-19.

The rearrangement joins TRBV4-2 to TRBJ1-5; tentatively, D is TRBD1 (5 bases). The V gene's germline CDR1 is LGHNA and CDR2 YNFKEQ. The CDR3 extends over 15 amino acids. Trimming left V 6 bases short and J 3 bases short, with 15 bases between. In nucleotides, the CDR3 is TGTGCCAGCAGACCCAAGGACACCGACAATCAGCCCCAGCATTTT. This codes for CASRPKDTDNQPQHF.

The V gene is TRBV3-1 (or the pseudogene TRBV3-2), the J gene TRBJ1-1; the D is unclear. Germline CDR1 is LGHDT and CDR2 is YNNKEL (reference sequence). Trimming removed 1 base from V and 4 bases from J, with 4 bases in between. This CDR3 has 12 amino acids. Here the CDR3 DNA reads TGTGCCAGCAGCCAAGTCGGCACTGAAGCTTTCTTT. It codes for CASSQVGTEAFF.

V is TRBV2 and J is TRBJ1-2, with D perhaps matching TRBD1 (6 bases). This CDR3 region has 15 residues. V dropped 1 base and J dropped 7 bases, with 16 bases sitting between them. CDR1 and CDR2 (germline): SNHLY, FYNNEI. In DNA form, the CDR3 reads TGTGCCAGCAGTGAAGTGGAAGTTGGGGGCCTTGGCTACACCTTC. It yields the protein CASSEVEVGGLGYTF.

V is TRBV7-6 and J is TRBJ2-3, with 9 bases matching TRBD1. The CDR3 spans 15 residues. Trimming took 5 bases from V and 3 from J; bases not matched to a gene: 6. The V gene's germline CDR1 is SGHVS and CDR2 FNYEAQ. The CDR3 bases are TGTGCCAGCAGCCTGACAGGGGGTATTACAGATACGCAGTATTTT. Protein product: CASSLTGGITDTQYF. Using reference TRBV7-6 and TRBJ2-3 for the parts outside the CDR3, the full variable domain is GAGVSQSPRYKVTKRGQDVALRCDPISGHVSLYWYRQALGQGPEFLTYFNYEAQQDKSGLPNDRFSAERPEGSISTLTIQRTEQRDSAMYRCASSLTGGITDTQYFGPGTRLTVL.

This sequence joins TRBV24-1 and TRBJ1-2; tentative D call: TRBD1 (6 bases). This CDR3 region has 14 residues. V was pared by 4 bases and J by 4 bases, with 12 bases between. CDR1 and CDR2 (germline): KGHDR, SFDVKD. CDR3 region: CATSDGQTPYGYTF. In DNA form, the CDR3 reads TGTGCCACCAGTGACGGACAGACGCCCTATGGCTACACCTTC.

This clone was seen only once. The chain combines TRBV5-6 with TRBJ1-5; tentative D call: TRBD1 (5 bases). Germline lookup yields CDR1 SGHDT and CDR2 YYEEEE. The CDR3 is made up of 15 amino acids. V was shortened by 1 base and J by 6 bases, with 14 bases between the two germline ends. The chain's CDR3 is CASSLYRQGRQPQHF. For the CDR3, the DNA is TGTGCCAGCAGCTTGTACCGGCAGGGTCGTCAGCCCCAGCATTTT. Full variable domain (rest looked up from reference TRBV5-6 and TRBJ1-5): DAGVTQSPTHLIKTRGQQVTLRCSPKSGHDTVSWYQQALGQGPQFIFQYYEEEERQRGNFPDRFSGHQFPNYSSELNVNALLLGDSALYLCASSLYRQGRQPQHFGDGTRLSIL.

This sequence joins TRBV2 and TRBJ1-1; 8 bases are a match to TRBD1. CDR1 is SNHLY and CDR2 is FYNNEI in the germline V gene. V trimming: 7 bases; J trimming: 0 bases; junction bases outside the gene matches: 4. CDR3 size: 14 residues. The CDR3 loop is CASTEQGVNTEAFF. The DNA for the CDR3 is TGTGCCAGCACCGAACAGGGGGTGAACACTGAAGCTTTCTTT.

Only a few counts were recorded for this clone. The CDR3 DNA sequence: TGTGCCAGCAGTTCATTCCTCCGACAGGGGGCGGCCTACGAGCAGTACTTC. Amino acids: CASSSFLRQGAAYEQYF. J is TRBJ2-7 and V is TRBV27; 10 nucleotides line up with TRBD1. Trimming cost V 4 bases and J 2 bases; bases outside gene matches: 11. CDR3 length equals 17 residues. Per the germline V gene, CDR1 is MNHEY and CDR2 is SMNVEV (reference sequence).

CDR3 loop: CASSPIRTGYGYTF. CDR3 DNA sequence: TGTGCCAGCAGCCCTATCCGGACAGGGTATGGCTACACCTTC. The rearrangement joins TRBV7-9 to TRBJ1-2; TRBD1 matches at 8 bases. CDR1 is SEHNR, CDR2 FQNEAQ, per germline (reference sequence). The CDR3 is 14 residues long. V dropped 5 bases and J dropped 5; count of bases not matched to a gene: 7.

This chain uses TRBV6-1 with TRBJ2-3, with 9 bases lining up with TRBD2. J lost 2 bases, V lost 4 bases, and 7 bases had no gene match. The CDR3 sequence is 16 residues long. In germline, CDR1 is MNHNS, CDR2 SASEGT. CDR3 loop: CASSASGGTITDTQYF. The CDR3 bases are TGTGCCAGCAGTGCCAGCGGGGGGACCATCACAGATACGCAGTATTTT.

V usage is TRBV11-2 and J usage is TRBJ2-1; D possibly corresponds to TRBD2 (6 bases). The CDR3 sequence is 15 residues long. V was pared by 6 bases and J by 0 bases, with 12 bases between. Germline values: CDR1 SGHAT, CDR2 FQNNGV. The CDR3 reads CASSLDYSSYNEQFF. The CDR3 DNA reads TGTGCCAGCAGTTTGGACTACTCCTCCTACAATGAGCAGTTCTTC.

This chain joins TRBV6-1 and TRBJ1-4; no clear D gene. The CDR3 runs 17 residues. Trimming cost V 4 bases and J 0 bases, with 15 bases left between them. Looked up from germline, CDR1 is MNHNS and CDR2 is SASEGT. CDR3: CASSGHVHAATNEKLFF. The CDR3 nucleotides are TGTGCCAGCAGTGGCCACGTTCACGCGGCAACTAATGAAAAACTGTTTTTT.

This rearrangement joins TRBV6-4 to TRBJ1-2; D is uncertain. Germline V CDR1 and CDR2: MRHNA, SNTAGT. The CDR3 loop spans 14 amino acids. Deletions cut 6 bases from V and 1 base from J, with 12 bases between. The CDR3 nucleotides read TGTGCCAGCAGCCAAGACGAGGGTAACTATGGCTACACCTTC. This sequence encodes CASSQDEGNYGYTF.

The rearrangement joins TRBV7-9 to TRBJ2-7, with D tentatively TRBD2 (5 bases). V lost 6 bases, J lost 1 base, and 19 bases lay in between. CDR1 SEHNR and CDR2 FQNEAQ come from the germline V gene (reference sequence). This CDR3 region has 16 residues. CDR3 nucleotide sequence: TGTGCCAGCAGTACTAGGAAAGGATTACCGTCCTACGAGCAGTACTTC. Amino acids: CASSTRKGLPSYEQYF.

This clone has only one observation. The rearrangement uses TRBV9 and TRBJ2-1, with D possibly matching TRBD1 (6 bases). From germline, CDR1 is SGDLS and CDR2 YYNGEE. The CDR3 loop spans 15 amino acids. V was cut by 3 bases and J by 4 bases, with 14 bases left in between. The CDR3 DNA reads TGTGCCAGCAGCGCGCAGGGGAAGGAGTACAATGAGCAGTTCTTC. Protein: CASSAQGKEYNEQFF.

The chain links TRBV24-1 to TRBJ2-2; D is unclear. Germline lookup yields CDR1 KGHDR and CDR2 SFDVKD. V lost 9 bases and J 7 bases, leaving 5 bases between the germline ends. This CDR3 is built from 10 residues. CDR3 amino acids: CATYSGELFF. As DNA, the CDR3 is TGTGCCACCTATAGCGGGGAGCTGTTTTTT.

In the case of this clone: Distinct nucleotide sequences in the sample also encode this CDR3. The chain is built from TRBV19 and TRBJ2-4, with D possibly being TRBD1 (6 bases). This CDR3 region has 15 residues. The V gene lost 1 base and the J gene lost 0 bases, with 7 bases spanning the gap. Germline loops: CDR1 LNHDA, CDR2 SQIVND (reference sequence). The CDR3 nucleotides read TGTGCCAGTAGTATAGTAGGGGGAGCCAAAAACATTCAGTACTTC. Amino acids: CASSIVGGAKNIQYF.

The rearrangement joins TRBV5-1 to TRBJ2-5, with 7 bases lining up with TRBD1. Germline V lookup: CDR1 SGHRS, CDR2 YFSETQ. V lost 5 bases, J lost 2 bases, and 9 bases stayed unmatched. The CDR3 totals 15 residues. DNA for the CDR3: TGCGCCAGCAGTCAACAACCGGGACAGCAAGAGACCCAGTACTTC. Residues: CASSQQPGQQETQYF.